The clone carrying this T cell receptor (beta chain) was recorded at least ten times. Its cognate antigen is unknown. The data are from a study of CD8 T cells in ankylosing spondylitis. Study-wide findings and caveats: As reported, disease-linked clones showed significant enrichment in matched ankylosing spondylitis synovial fluid. Seemingly distinctive of ankylosing spondylitis blood was a TCR beta motif formed by eight highly homologous variants.

Library preparation for TCR beta used quantitative 5'-RACE with molecular barcodes. TCRdb re-analysed the 5' RACE reads in MiXCR, keeping a single row per CDR3 protein. The repertoire holds 200,000 to 250,000 distinct CDR3 sequences, with roughly 6.6% as singletons. The sequencing sample was made of blood, either unsorted or a sorted T cell fraction (not recorded which). This TCR was sampled from a male donor with ankylosing spondylitis.

The CDR3 sequence is CASSLATTANTEAFF. In DNA, the CDR3 is TGTGCCAGCAGCTTAGCGACGACAGCGAACACTGAAGCTTTCTTT. The chain couples TRBV7-2 to TRBJ1-1; D possibly corresponds to TRBD1 (5 bases). The CDR3 runs 15 residues. The germline V and J ends were trimmed by 0 bases and 1 base, with 9 bases remaining between them. CDR1 is SGHTA and CDR2 is FQGNSA in the germline V gene.